This T cell receptor (beta chain) was observed in a study of OX40 agonist ivuxolimab in advanced cancers. The study, taken as a whole, reports: Circulating CD4+ and CD8+ T cells showed clonal expansion by week 6 at 0.1 to 3.0 mg/kg.

A note on this clone: What it binds is unknown.

Produced via immunoSEQ multiplex PCR; TCRdb's table is partial and in-frame only. The sample consists of 45,000 to 50,000 clones, 80% to 90% of them appearing once. Sequencing used CD4+ or CD8+ T cells sorted from blood, obtained in a trial of the OX40 agonist ivuxolimab. The clonotype comes from an adult with an advanced solid tumor such as melanoma, head and neck, liver or kidney cancer.

The CDR3 DNA follows: TGTGCCAGCAGCTTAATGAGCGGAGCCACAGATACGCAGTATTTT. Translating gives CASSLMSGATDTQYF. The V gene is TRBV7-3, the J gene TRBJ2-3; D might be TRBD2 (5 bases). V shed 1 base and J shed 2 bases, with 10 bases lying between them. The CDR3 is 15 amino acids. Germline CDR1 is SGHTA and CDR2 is FQGTGA.